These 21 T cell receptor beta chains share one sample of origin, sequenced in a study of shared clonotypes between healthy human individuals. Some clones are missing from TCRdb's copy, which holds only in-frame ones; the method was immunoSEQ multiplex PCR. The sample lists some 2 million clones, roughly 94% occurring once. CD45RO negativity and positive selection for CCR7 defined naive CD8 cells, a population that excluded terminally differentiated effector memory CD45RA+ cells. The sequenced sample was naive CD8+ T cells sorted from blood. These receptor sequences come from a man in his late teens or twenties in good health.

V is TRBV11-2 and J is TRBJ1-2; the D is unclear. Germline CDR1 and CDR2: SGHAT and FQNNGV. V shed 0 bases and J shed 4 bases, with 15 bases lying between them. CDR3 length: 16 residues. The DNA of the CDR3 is TGTGCCAGCAGCTTAGATGGCCCTGCAGGCCCCTATGGCTACACCTTC. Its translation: CASSLDGPAGPYGYTF.

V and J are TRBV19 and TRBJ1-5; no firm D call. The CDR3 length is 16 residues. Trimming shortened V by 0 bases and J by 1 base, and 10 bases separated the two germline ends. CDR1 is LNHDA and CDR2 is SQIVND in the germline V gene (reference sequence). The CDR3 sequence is CASSIEGFRSNQPQHF. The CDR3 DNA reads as TGTGCCAGTAGTATAGAGGGCTTCAGGAGCAATCAGCCCCAGCATTTT. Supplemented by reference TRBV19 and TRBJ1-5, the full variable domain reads DGGITQSPKYLFRKEGQNVTLSCEQNLNHDAMYWYRQDPGQGLRLIYYSQIVNDFQKGDIAEGYSVSREKKESFPLTVTSAQKNPTAFYLCASSIEGFRSNQPQHFGDGTRLSIL.

CDR3 nucleotides: TGCGCCAGCAGCTTGGCTGAGGGGGAAATGAGCTACACCTTC. Amino acids: CASSLAEGEMSYTF. The chain joins TRBV5-1 to TRBJ1-2, with TRBD1 as a possible D gene (6 bases). This CDR3 comprises 14 residues. Looked up from germline, CDR1 is SGHRS and CDR2 is YFSETQ. Trimming pared 0 bases from V and 9 bases from J, leaving 15 bases between.

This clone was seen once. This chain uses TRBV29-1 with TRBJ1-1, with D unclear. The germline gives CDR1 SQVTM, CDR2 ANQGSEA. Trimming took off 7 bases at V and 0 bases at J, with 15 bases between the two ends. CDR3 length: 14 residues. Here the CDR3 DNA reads TGCAGCGGATGGGTTGGGCACATGAACACTGAAGCTTTCTTT. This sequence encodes CSGWVGHMNTEAFF. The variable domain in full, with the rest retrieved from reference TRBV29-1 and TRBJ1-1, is SAVISQKPSRDICQRGTSLTIQCQVDSQVTMMFWYRQQPGQSLTLIATANQGSEATYESGFVIDKFPISRPNLTFSTLTVSNMSPEDSSIYLCSGWVGHMNTEAFFGQGTRLTVV.

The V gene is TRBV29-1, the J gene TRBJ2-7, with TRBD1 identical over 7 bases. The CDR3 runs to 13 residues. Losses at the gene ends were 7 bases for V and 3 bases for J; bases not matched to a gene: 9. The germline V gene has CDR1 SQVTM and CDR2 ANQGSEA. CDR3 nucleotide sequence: TGCAGCGCCGAACGACAGGGTGACTACGAGCAGTACTTC. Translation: CSAERQGDYEQYF.

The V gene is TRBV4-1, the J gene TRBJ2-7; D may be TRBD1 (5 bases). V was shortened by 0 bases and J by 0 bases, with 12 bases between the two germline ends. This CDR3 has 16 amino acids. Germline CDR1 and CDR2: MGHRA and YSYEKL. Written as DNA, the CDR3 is TGCGCCAGCAGCCAAGATGAGACAGAGTTCTCCTACGAGCAGTACTTC. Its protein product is CASSQDETEFSYEQYF.

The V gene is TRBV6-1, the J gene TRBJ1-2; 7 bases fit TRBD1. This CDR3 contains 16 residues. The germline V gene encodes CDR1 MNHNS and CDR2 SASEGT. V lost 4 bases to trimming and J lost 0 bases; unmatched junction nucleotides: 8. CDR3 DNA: TGTGCCAGCAGTGCGGACAGGCCGAGGGCTAACTATGGCTACACCTTC. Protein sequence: CASSADRPRANYGYTF.

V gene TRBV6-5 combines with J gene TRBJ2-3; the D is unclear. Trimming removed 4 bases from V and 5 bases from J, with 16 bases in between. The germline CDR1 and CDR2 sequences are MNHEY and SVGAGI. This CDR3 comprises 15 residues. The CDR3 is CASSSLARIGDTQYF. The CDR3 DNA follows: TGTGCCAGCAGTTCATTAGCCCGAATCGGAGATACGCAGTATTTT.

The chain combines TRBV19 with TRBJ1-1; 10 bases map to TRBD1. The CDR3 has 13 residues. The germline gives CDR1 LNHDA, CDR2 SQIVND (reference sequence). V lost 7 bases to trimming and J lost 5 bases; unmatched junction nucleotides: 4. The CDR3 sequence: CASKTGGFTEAFF. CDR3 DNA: TGTGCCAGTAAGACAGGGGGCTTTACTGAAGCTTTCTTT.

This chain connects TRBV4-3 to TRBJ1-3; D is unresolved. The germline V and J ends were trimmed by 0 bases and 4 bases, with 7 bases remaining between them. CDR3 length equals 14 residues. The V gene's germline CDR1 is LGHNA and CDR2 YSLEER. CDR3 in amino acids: CASSQERAGNTIYF. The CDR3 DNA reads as TGCGCCAGCAGCCAAGAGCGGGCCGGAAACACCATATATTTT.

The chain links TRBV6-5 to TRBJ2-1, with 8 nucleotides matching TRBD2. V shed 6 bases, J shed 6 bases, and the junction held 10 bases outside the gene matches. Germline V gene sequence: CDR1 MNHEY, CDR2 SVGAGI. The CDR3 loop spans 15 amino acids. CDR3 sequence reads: CASSPLAGGGNEQFF. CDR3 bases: TGTGCCAGCAGCCCCCTCGCGGGAGGTGGCAATGAGCAGTTCTTC.

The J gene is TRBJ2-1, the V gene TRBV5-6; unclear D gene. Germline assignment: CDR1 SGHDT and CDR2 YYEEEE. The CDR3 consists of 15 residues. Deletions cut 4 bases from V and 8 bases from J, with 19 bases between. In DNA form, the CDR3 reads TGTGCCAGCAGCATCCCTATGGAAACGATGTATGAGCAGTTCTTC. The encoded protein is CASSIPMETMYEQFF.

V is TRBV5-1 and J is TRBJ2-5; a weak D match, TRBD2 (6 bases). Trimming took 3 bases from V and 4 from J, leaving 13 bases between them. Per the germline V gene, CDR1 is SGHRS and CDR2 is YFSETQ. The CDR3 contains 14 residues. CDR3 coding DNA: TGCGCCAGCAGCTACCAGGGACTCGCAGAGACCCAGTACTTC. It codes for CASSYQGLAETQYF. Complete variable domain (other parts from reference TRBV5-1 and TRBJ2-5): KAGVTQTPRYLIKTRGQQVTLSCSPISGHRSVSWYQQTPGQGLQFLFEYFSETQRNKGNFPGRFSGRQFSNSRSEMNVSTLELGDSALYLCASSYQGLAETQYFGPGTRLLVL.

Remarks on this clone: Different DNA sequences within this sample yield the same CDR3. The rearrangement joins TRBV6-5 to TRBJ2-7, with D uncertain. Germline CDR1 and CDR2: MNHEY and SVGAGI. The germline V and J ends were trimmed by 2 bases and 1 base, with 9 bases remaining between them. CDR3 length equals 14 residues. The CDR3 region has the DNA TGTGCCAGCAGTTACAGGGCAGAATCCTACGAGCAGTACTTC. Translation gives CASSYRAESYEQYF.

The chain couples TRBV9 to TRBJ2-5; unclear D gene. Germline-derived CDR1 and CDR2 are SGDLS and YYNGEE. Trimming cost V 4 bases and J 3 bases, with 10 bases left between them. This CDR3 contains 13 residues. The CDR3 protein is CASSPEWEETQYF. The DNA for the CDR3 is TGTGCCAGCAGCCCTGAGTGGGAAGAGACCCAGTACTTC.

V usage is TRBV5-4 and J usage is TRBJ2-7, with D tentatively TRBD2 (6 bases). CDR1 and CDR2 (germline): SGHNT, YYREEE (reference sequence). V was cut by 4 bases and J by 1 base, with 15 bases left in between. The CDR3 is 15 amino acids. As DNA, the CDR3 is TGTGCCAGCAGCGTAGATGGGACTGCTTCCTACGAGCAGTACTTC. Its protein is CASSVDGTASYEQYF.

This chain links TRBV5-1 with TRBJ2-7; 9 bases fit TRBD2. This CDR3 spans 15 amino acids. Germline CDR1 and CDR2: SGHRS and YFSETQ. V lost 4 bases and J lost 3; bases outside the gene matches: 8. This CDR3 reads CASSQYSGGGYEQYF. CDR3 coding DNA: TGCGCCAGCAGCCAGTATAGCGGGGGAGGCTACGAGCAGTACTTC.

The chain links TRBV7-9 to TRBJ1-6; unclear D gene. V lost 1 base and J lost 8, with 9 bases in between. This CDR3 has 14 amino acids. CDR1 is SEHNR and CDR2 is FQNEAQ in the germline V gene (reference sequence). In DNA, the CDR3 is TGTGCCAGCAGCTTAGGCCCCCAGGATTCACCCCTCCACTTT. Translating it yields CASSLGPQDSPLHF. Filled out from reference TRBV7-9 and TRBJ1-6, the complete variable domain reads DTGVSQNPRHKITKRGQNVTFRCDPISEHNRLYWYRQTLGQGPEFLTYFQNEAQLEKSRLLSDRFSAERPKGSFSTLEIQRTEQGDSAMYLCASSLGPQDSPLHFGNGTRLTVT.

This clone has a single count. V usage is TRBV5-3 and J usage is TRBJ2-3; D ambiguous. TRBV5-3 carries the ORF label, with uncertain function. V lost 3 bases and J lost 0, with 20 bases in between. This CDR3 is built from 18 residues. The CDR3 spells CARSSRPGQRRSTDTQYF. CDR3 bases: TGTGCCAGAAGCTCGCGCCCGGGTCAACGACGTAGCACAGATACGCAGTATTTT.

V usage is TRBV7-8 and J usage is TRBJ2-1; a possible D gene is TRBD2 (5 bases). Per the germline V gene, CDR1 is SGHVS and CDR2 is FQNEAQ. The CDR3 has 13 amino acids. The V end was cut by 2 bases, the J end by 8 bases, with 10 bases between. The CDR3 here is CASSLSAGYEQFF. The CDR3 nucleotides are TGTGCCAGCAGCTTATCGGCGGGTTATGAGCAGTTCTTC.

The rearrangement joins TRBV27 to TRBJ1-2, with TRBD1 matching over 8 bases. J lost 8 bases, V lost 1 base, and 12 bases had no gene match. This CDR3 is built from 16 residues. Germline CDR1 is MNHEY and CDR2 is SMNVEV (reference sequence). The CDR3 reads CASSLLSPQGAGGYTF. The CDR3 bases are TGTGCCAGCAGTTTATTATCCCCCCAGGGGGCGGGGGGCTACACCTTC.